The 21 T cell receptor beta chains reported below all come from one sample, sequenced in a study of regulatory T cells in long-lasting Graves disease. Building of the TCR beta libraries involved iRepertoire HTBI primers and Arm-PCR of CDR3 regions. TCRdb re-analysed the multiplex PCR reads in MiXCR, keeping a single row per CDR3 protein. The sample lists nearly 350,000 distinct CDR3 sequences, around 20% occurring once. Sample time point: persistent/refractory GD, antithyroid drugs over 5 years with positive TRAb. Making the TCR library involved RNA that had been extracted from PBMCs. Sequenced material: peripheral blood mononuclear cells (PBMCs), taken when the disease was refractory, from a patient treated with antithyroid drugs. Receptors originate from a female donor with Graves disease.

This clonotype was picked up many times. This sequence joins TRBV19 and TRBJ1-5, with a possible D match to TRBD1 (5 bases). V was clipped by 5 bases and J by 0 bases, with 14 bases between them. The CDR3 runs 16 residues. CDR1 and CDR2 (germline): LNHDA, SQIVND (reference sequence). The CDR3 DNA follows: TGTGCCAGTAGTCCCCGGGGGGTCTTTAGCAATCAGCCCCAGCATTTT. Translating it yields CASSPRGVFSNQPQHF. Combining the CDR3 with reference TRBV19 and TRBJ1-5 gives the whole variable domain DGGITQSPKYLFRKEGQNVTLSCEQNLNHDAMYWYRQDPGQGLRLIYYSQIVNDFQKGDIAEGYSVSREKKESFPLTVTSAQKNPTAFYLCASSPRGVFSNQPQHFGDGTRLSIL.

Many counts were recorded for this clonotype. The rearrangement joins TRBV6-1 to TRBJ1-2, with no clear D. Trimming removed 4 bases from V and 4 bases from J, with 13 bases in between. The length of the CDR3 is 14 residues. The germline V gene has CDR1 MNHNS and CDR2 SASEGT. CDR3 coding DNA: TGTGCCAGCAGTGTTGTCCAAGCCTTCTATGGCTACACCTTC. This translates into CASSVVQAFYGYTF.

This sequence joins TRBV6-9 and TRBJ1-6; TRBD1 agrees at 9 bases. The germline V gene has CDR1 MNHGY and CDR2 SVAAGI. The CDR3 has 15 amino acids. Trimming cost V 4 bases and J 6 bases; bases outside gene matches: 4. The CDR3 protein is CASSWTGETNSPLHF. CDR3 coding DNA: TGTGCCAGCAGTTGGACAGGGGAGACTAATTCACCCCTCCACTTT.

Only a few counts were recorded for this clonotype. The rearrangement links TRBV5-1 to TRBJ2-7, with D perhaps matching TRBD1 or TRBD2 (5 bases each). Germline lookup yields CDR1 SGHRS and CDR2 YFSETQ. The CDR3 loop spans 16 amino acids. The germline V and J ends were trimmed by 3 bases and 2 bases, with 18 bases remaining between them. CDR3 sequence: CASSSTLRDRTYEQYF. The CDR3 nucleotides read TGCGCCAGCAGCTCCACCCTCCGGGACCGGACCTACGAGCAGTACTTC.

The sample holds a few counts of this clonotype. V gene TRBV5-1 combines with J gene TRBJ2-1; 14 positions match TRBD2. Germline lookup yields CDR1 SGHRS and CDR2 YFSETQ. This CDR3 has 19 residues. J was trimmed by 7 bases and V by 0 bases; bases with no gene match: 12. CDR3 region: CASSLAWGLAGEPSNEQFF. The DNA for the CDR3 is TGCGCCAGCAGCTTGGCCTGGGGACTAGCGGGAGAGCCCTCAAATGAGCAGTTCTTC.

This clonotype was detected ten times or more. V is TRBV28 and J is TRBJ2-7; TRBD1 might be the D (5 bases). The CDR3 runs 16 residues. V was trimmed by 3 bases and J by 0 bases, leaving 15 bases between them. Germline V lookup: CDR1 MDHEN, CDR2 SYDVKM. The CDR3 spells CASSFLRRESSYEQYF. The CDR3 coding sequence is TGTGCCAGCAGTTTTCTCCGCAGGGAAAGCTCCTACGAGCAGTACTTC.

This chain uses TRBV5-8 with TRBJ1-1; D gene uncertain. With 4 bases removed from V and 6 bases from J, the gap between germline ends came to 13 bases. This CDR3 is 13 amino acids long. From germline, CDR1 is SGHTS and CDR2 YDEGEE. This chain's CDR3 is CASSQSRRAEAFF. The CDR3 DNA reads TGTGCCAGCAGCCAGAGCCGACGCGCTGAAGCTTTCTTT.

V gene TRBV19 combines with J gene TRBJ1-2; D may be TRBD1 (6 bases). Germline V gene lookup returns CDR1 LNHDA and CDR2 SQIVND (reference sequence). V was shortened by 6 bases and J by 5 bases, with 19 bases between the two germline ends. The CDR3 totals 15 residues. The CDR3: CASRQGERFHYGYTF. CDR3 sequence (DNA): TGTGCCAGTAGACAGGGAGAGAGGTTTCATTATGGCTACACCTTC. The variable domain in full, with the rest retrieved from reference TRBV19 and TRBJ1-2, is DGGITQSPKYLFRKEGQNVTLSCEQNLNHDAMYWYRQDPGQGLRLIYYSQIVNDFQKGDIAEGYSVSREKKESFPLTVTSAQKNPTAFYLCASRQGERFHYGYTFGSGTRLTVV.

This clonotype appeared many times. The CDR3 DNA reads TGTGCCAGCAGCACCACGCGGGGACGCTCTGGGGCCAACGTCCTGACTTTC. It translates to CASSTTRGRSGANVLTF. The chain carries TRBV12-3 or TRBV12-4 and TRBJ2-6; D possibly corresponds to TRBD2 (6 bases). The CDR3 contains 17 residues. The V gene lost 6 bases and the J gene lost 0 bases, with 15 bases spanning the gap.

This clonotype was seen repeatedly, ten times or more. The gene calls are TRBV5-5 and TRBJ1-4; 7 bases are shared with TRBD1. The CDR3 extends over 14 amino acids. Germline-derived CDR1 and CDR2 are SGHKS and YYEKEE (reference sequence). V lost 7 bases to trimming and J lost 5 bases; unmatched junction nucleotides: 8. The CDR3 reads CASREGQPNEKLFF. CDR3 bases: TGTGCCAGCCGCGAGGGACAGCCGAATGAAAAACTGTTTTTT.

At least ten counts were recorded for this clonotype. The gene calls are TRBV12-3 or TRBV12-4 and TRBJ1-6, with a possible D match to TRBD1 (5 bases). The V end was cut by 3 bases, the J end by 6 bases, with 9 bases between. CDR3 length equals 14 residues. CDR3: CASSFGGSNSPLHF. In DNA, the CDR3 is TGTGCCAGCAGTTTTGGGGGATCTAATTCACCCCTCCACTTT.

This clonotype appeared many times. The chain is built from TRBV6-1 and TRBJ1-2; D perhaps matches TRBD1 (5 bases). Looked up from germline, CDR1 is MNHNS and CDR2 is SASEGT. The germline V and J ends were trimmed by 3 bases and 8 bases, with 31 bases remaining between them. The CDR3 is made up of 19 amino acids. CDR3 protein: CASSDSGRGQKFSRGGYTF. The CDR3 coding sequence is TGTGCCAGCAGTGATTCGGGGAGGGGCCAGAAGTTCTCCCGGGGGGGCTACACCTTC.

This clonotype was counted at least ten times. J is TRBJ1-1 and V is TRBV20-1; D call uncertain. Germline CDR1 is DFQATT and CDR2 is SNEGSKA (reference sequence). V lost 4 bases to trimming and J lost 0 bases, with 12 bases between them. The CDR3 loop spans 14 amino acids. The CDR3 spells CSAKKENLNTEAFF. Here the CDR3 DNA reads TGCAGTGCTAAGAAGGAGAATTTGAACACTGAAGCTTTCTTT.

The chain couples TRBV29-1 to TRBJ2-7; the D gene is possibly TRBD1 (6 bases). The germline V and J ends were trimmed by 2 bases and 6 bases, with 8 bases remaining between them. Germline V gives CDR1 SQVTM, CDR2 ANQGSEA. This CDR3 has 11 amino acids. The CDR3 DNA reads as TGCAGCGTTGAAACAGGGCTCGAGCAGTACTTC. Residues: CSVETGLEQYF.

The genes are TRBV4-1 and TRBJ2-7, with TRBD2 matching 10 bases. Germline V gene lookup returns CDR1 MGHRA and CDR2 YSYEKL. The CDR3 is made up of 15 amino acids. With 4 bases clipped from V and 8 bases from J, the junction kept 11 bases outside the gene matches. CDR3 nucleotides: TGCGCCAGCAGCCCCGTTGCGCCTAGCGGGAGCAAGCAGTACTTC. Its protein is CASSPVAPSGSKQYF.

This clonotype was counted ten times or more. DNA for the CDR3: TGTGCCAGTAGTGCTCCCGGGAGGCCCTACGAGCAGTACTTC. It encodes CASSAPGRPYEQYF. The rearrangement joins TRBV19 to TRBJ2-7; 7 nucleotides agree with TRBD2. Germline V gene sequence: CDR1 LNHDA, CDR2 SQIVND (reference sequence). The CDR3 covers 14 residues. Trimming at V came to 5 bases and at J to 2 bases, leaving 6 bases not matched to a gene. Supplemented by reference TRBV19 and TRBJ2-7, the full variable domain reads DGGITQSPKYLFRKEGQNVTLSCEQNLNHDAMYWYRQDPGQGLRLIYYSQIVNDFQKGDIAEGYSVSREKKESFPLTVTSAQKNPTAFYLCASSAPGRPYEQYFGPGTRLTVT.

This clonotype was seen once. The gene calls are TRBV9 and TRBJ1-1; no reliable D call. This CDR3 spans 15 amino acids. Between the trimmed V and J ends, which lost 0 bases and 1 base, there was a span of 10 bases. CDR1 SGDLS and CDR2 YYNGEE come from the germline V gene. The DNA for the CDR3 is TGTGCCAGCAGCGTAGAAGGTCTCGGGAACACTGAAGCTTTCTTT. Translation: CASSVEGLGNTEAFF.

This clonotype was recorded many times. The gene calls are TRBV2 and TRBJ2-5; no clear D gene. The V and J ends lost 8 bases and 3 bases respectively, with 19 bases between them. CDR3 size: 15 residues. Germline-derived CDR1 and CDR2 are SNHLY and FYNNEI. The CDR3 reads CASDLGAAVKETQYF. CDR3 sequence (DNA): TGTGCCAGCGACCTGGGCGCAGCAGTAAAAGAGACCCAGTACTTC.

In DNA form, the CDR3 reads TGCGCCAGCAGCCAAATAGGGGGGGGGAACACTGAAGCTTTCTTT. Its translation: CASSQIGGGNTEAFF. The V gene is TRBV4-1, the J gene TRBJ1-1, with D possibly TRBD1 on 6 matching bases. This CDR3 spans 15 amino acids. The germline V and J ends were trimmed by 2 bases and 1 base, with 11 bases remaining between them. CDR1 and CDR2 (germline): MGHRA, YSYEKL.

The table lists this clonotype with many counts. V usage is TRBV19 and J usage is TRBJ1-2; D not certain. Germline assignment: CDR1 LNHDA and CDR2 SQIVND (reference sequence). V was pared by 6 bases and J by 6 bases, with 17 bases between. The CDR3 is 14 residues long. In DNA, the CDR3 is TGTGCCAGTAGGAAGGGCTGGGTAGGCGATGGCTACACCTTC. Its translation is CASRKGWVGDGYTF. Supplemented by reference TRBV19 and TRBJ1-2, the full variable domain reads DGGITQSPKYLFRKEGQNVTLSCEQNLNHDAMYWYRQDPGQGLRLIYYSQIVNDFQKGDIAEGYSVSREKKESFPLTVTSAQKNPTAFYLCASRKGWVGDGYTFGSGTRLTVV.

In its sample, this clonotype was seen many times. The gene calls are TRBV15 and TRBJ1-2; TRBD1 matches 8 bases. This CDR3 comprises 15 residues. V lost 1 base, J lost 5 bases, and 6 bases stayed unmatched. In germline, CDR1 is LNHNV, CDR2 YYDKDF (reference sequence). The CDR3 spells CATSRGVTGDYGYTF. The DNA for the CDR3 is TGTGCCACCAGCAGAGGAGTGACAGGGGATTATGGCTACACCTTC.